This entry lists 24 T cell receptor beta chains sequenced from one sample in a study of blood T cell repertoires in COVID-19. Produced via immunoSEQ multiplex PCR; TCRdb's table is partial and in-frame only. This table holds almost 400,000 clones, under 90% found once. The sequencing sample was made of PBMCs or T cells enriched from blood (not recorded which). The receptor source for this set is a woman in her 30s who had recovered from COVID-19.

The count of this clone is one. The chain carries TRBV2 and TRBJ1-2, with TRBD1 as a possible D gene (6 bases). V lost 1 base to trimming and J lost 4 bases, with 10 bases between them. Germline loops: CDR1 SNHLY, CDR2 FYNNEI. CDR3 length: 14 residues. As DNA, the CDR3 is TGTGCCAGCAGTGAAGACGGCAGGGGCTATGGCTACACCTTC. Translated, it gives CASSEDGRGYGYTF. Full variable domain (rest looked up from reference TRBV2 and TRBJ1-2): EPEVTQTPSHQVTQMGQEVILRCVPISNHLYFYWYRQILGQKVEFLVSFYNNEISEKSEIFDDQFSVERPDGSNFTLKIRSTKLEDSAMYFCASSEDGRGYGYTFGSGTRLTVV.

This clone turned up a few times. V gene TRBV20-1 combines with J gene TRBJ1-2; the D is unclear. Germline V gives CDR1 DFQATT, CDR2 SNEGSKA (reference sequence). The CDR3 sequence is 13 residues long. V lost 3 bases, J lost 2 bases, and 10 bases lay in between. This CDR3 is CSASPGLNYGYTF. The CDR3 coding sequence is TGCAGTGCTAGTCCGGGTTTAAACTATGGCTACACCTTC.

The J gene is TRBJ2-5, the V gene TRBV11-2; 10 bases map to TRBD2. Trimming removed 1 base from V and 5 bases from J; junction bases left unmatched: 4. The CDR3 sequence is 15 residues long. Germline loops: CDR1 SGHAT, CDR2 FQNNGV. CDR3 sequence reads: CASSLGAGGLETQYF. The CDR3 DNA is TGTGCCAGCAGCTTAGGAGCGGGGGGGCTCGAGACCCAGTACTTC.

The gene calls are TRBV19 and TRBJ2-1, with TRBD2 identical over 8 bases. V trimming: 3 bases; J trimming: 5 bases; junction bases outside the gene matches: 9. Germline-derived CDR1 and CDR2 are LNHDA and SQIVND (reference sequence). The CDR3 runs to 16 residues. CDR3 sequence (DNA): TGTGCCAGTAGTATCGAGCTTAGCGGGACAAACAATGAGCAGTTCTTC. Its protein is CASSIELSGTNNEQFF.

The chain combines TRBV19 with TRBJ1-1, with a tentative D call TRBD1 (5 bases). From germline, CDR1 is LNHDA and CDR2 SQIVND (reference sequence). The CDR3 loop spans 16 amino acids. Trimming shortened V by 3 bases and J by 1 base, and 15 bases separated the two germline ends. CDR3 coding DNA: TGTGCCAGTAGTATTGAGGAAGGGACTTGGAACACTGAAGCTTTCTTT. Translation: CASSIEEGTWNTEAFF.

The chain couples TRBV5-1 to TRBJ2-6; D gene uncertain. Germline lookup yields CDR1 SGHRS and CDR2 YFSETQ. CDR3 length equals 14 residues. Trimming shortened V by 1 base and J by 3 bases, and 5 bases separated the two germline ends. CDR3 sequence (DNA): TGCGCCAGCAGCTTGTCACTTGGGGCCAACGTCCTGACTTTC. Translating gives CASSLSLGANVLTF. The full variable domain, with the rest looked up from reference TRBV5-1 and TRBJ2-6, is KAGVTQTPRYLIKTRGQQVTLSCSPISGHRSVSWYQQTPGQGLQFLFEYFSETQRNKGNFPGRFSGRQFSNSRSEMNVSTLELGDSALYLCASSLSLGANVLTFGAGSRLTVL.

The chain is built from TRBV15 and TRBJ1-2; 7 nucleotides agree with TRBD1. CDR3 size: 13 residues. Germline CDR1 LNHNV, CDR2 YYDKDF (reference sequence). J gave up 3 bases and V 5 bases, and 3 bases lay outside the gene matches. The CDR3 nucleotides are TGTGCCACCAGCGTTGGGACAGACTATGGCTACACCTTC. Translation: CATSVGTDYGYTF.

The rearrangement joins TRBV7-2 to TRBJ1-1; D is perhaps TRBD1 (5 bases). The CDR3 runs to 14 residues. The V gene lost 1 base and the J gene lost 1 base, with 7 bases spanning the gap. Germline CDR1 SGHTA, CDR2 FQGNSA. CDR3 nucleotides: TGTGCCAGCAGCTTAGTAGGGGAGAACACTGAAGCTTTCTTT. This sequence encodes CASSLVGENTEAFF. The full variable domain, its missing parts supplied by reference TRBV7-2 and TRBJ1-1, is GAGVSQSPSNKVTEKGKDVELRCDPISGHTALYWYRQSLGQGLEFLIYFQGNSAPDKSGLPSDRFSAERTGGSVSTLTIQRTQQEDSAVYLCASSLVGENTEAFFGQGTRLTVV.

The rearrangement links TRBV5-1 to TRBJ2-7; possible D gene TRBD2, 6 bases. Looked up from germline, CDR1 is SGHRS and CDR2 is YFSETQ. V was pared by 0 bases and J by 10 bases, with 11 bases between. CDR3 length: 12 residues. This CDR3 is CASSLDGGLQYF. The CDR3 DNA reads TGCGCCAGCAGCTTGGATGGGGGGTTACAGTACTTC. Complete variable domain (other parts from reference TRBV5-1 and TRBJ2-7): KAGVTQTPRYLIKTRGQQVTLSCSPISGHRSVSWYQQTPGQGLQFLFEYFSETQRNKGNFPGRFSGRQFSNSRSEMNVSTLELGDSALYLCASSLDGGLQYFGPGTRLTVT.

This clone was detected once. The chain uses TRBV6-6 and TRBJ1-2, with D possibly being TRBD1 (6 bases). Germline V CDR1 and CDR2: MNHNY, SVGAGI (reference sequence). The CDR3 has 20 residues. V was trimmed by 6 bases and J by 3 bases, leaving 32 bases between them. DNA for the CDR3: TGTGCCAGCAGCAGTAGAACCATCCCTCGGGGGGCCCTAATGGACTATGGCTACACCTTC. Its translation is CASSSRTIPRGALMDYGYTF.

The chain combines TRBV28 with TRBJ1-3, with TRBD1 as a possible D gene (6 bases). This CDR3 spans 15 amino acids. V lost 3 bases, J lost 3 bases, and 12 bases lay in between. Germline lookup yields CDR1 MDHEN and CDR2 SYDVKM. The CDR3 sequence: CASSLGRGGGNTIYF. For the CDR3, the DNA is TGTGCCAGCAGTTTGGGTCGAGGGGGTGGAAACACCATATATTTT.

This rearrangement joins TRBV19 to TRBJ1-5; no reliable D call. The CDR3 is 16 residues long. The V end lost 6 bases, the J end lost 2 bases, and 17 bases lay between the germline ends. From germline, CDR1 is LNHDA and CDR2 SQIVND (reference sequence). This CDR3 reads CASRQAGTVGNQPQHF. The CDR3 DNA sequence: TGTGCCAGTAGGCAAGCAGGAACCGTAGGCAATCAGCCCCAGCATTTT.

The DNA of the CDR3 is TGTGCCAGCTCACCTGGAGGGGTCGCTAACTATGGCTACACCTTC. This gives the protein CASSPGGVANYGYTF. V is TRBV18 and J is TRBJ1-2, with D maybe TRBD1 (5 bases). Germline assignment: CDR1 KGHSH and CDR2 LQKENI. The CDR3 runs to 15 residues. V was pared by 3 bases and J by 0 bases, with 11 bases between.

The chain employs TRBV11-2 and TRBJ1-3; D not resolved. V was cut by 5 bases and J by 4 bases, with 21 bases left in between. CDR1 and CDR2 from the germline V gene are SGHAT and FQNNGV. This CDR3 region has 17 residues. The CDR3 region is CASSEDYSIHGGNTIYF. Written as DNA, the CDR3 is TGTGCCAGCAGCGAAGACTATTCAATCCATGGAGGAAACACCATATATTTT.

This clone came up once. The CDR3 nucleotides read TGCGCCAGCAACGGGACTAGCGGGAGTGTTGAGCAGTTCTTC. Protein product: CASNGTSGSVEQFF. The chain couples TRBV5-1 to TRBJ2-1, with 14 bases lining up with TRBD2. V gave up 6 bases and J gave up 9 bases; unmatched junction bases: 5. This CDR3 has 14 residues. CDR1 is SGHRS, CDR2 YFSETQ, per germline. Using reference TRBV5-1 and TRBJ2-1 for the parts outside the CDR3, the full variable domain is KAGVTQTPRYLIKTRGQQVTLSCSPISGHRSVSWYQQTPGQGLQFLFEYFSETQRNKGNFPGRFSGRQFSNSRSEMNVSTLELGDSALYLCASNGTSGSVEQFFGPGTRLTVL.

With respect to this clone: A read error may account for a junction end that differs from germline. This chain connects TRBV9 to TRBJ1-2; D is uncertain. CDR3 length: 8 amino acids. Germline V CDR1 and CDR2: SGDLS, YYNGEE. CDR3: CASSTSSF. In DNA form, the CDR3 reads TGTGCCAGCAGCACTTCTTCCTTC.

CDR3 loop: CASSQPRTGELFF. The CDR3 nucleotides read TGCGCCAGCAGCCAACCTCGGACCGGGGAGCTGTTTTTT. The rearrangement links TRBV4-1 to TRBJ2-2, with D unclear. This CDR3 region has 13 residues. The ends were cut back, 2 bases at V and 5 bases at J, with 6 bases in the middle. Germline values: CDR1 MGHRA, CDR2 YSYEKL.

The chain is built from TRBV7-2 and TRBJ2-7; tentative D call: TRBD2 (7 bases). This CDR3 is 17 amino acids long. V was pared by 4 bases and J by 2 bases, with 21 bases between. Germline V lookup: CDR1 SGHTA, CDR2 FQGNSA. CDR3 residues: CASSSHLGGVGTYEQYF. The CDR3, as DNA: TGTGCCAGCAGCTCTCACCTAGGGGGGGTAGGAACCTACGAGCAGTACTTC.

This clone was counted a few times. The rearrangement uses TRBV2 and TRBJ2-1, with 13 bases matching TRBD2. CDR1 and CDR2 from the germline V gene are SNHLY and FYNNEI. V shed 3 bases and J 11 bases; nucleotides not matched to a gene: 4. The length of the CDR3 is 14 residues. Here the CDR3 reads CASSDPGLAGKQFF. CDR3 sequence (DNA): TGTGCCAGCAGTGATCCGGGACTAGCGGGGAAGCAGTTCTTC.

The chain employs TRBV5-4 and TRBJ1-1; maybe TRBD1 (5 bases). The ends were cut back, 2 bases at V and 4 bases at J, with 6 bases in the middle. This CDR3 has 12 residues. CDR1 SGHNT and CDR2 YYREEE come from the germline V gene (reference sequence). The chain's CDR3 is CASSFQGTEAFF. The DNA for the CDR3 is TGTGCCAGCAGCTTTCAGGGCACTGAAGCTTTCTTT.

V usage is TRBV30 and J usage is TRBJ1-1; D gene unclear. This CDR3 has 11 residues. The germline V gene encodes CDR1 GTSNPN and CDR2 SVGIG (reference sequence). The DNA of the CDR3 is TGTGGAGTAAGCGGGGAAATAGAAGCTTTCTTT. It encodes CGVSGEIEAFF.

This clone was counted a few times. The chain joins TRBV30 to TRBJ1-5; D unresolved. The germline V gene has CDR1 GTSNPN and CDR2 SVGIG (reference sequence). Trimming shortened V by 2 bases and J by 3 bases, and 8 bases separated the two germline ends. This CDR3 region has 13 residues. CDR3 amino acids: CAWSSPPNQPQHF. The CDR3 DNA is TGTGCCTGGAGTTCTCCCCCCAATCAGCCCCAGCATTTT.

The genes are TRBV19 and TRBJ1-5; D is uncertain. CDR3 length equals 13 residues. The germline V gene encodes CDR1 LNHDA and CDR2 SQIVND (reference sequence). V dropped 5 bases and J dropped 5 bases, with 10 bases sitting between them. The CDR3 DNA reads TGTGCCAGTAGTCCCCAGGTGGATCAGCCCCAGCATTTT. Translated: CASSPQVDQPQHF.

The genes are TRBV4-2 and TRBJ2-6; 7 bases fit TRBD1. V lost 8 bases, J lost 0 bases, and 1 base stayed unmatched. This CDR3 has 14 amino acids. Germline V CDR1 and CDR2: LGHNA, YNFKEQ. Here the CDR3 DNA reads TGTGCCAGCGGGACAGTCTCTGGGGCCAACGTCCTGACTTTC. Translated, it gives CASGTVSGANVLTF.